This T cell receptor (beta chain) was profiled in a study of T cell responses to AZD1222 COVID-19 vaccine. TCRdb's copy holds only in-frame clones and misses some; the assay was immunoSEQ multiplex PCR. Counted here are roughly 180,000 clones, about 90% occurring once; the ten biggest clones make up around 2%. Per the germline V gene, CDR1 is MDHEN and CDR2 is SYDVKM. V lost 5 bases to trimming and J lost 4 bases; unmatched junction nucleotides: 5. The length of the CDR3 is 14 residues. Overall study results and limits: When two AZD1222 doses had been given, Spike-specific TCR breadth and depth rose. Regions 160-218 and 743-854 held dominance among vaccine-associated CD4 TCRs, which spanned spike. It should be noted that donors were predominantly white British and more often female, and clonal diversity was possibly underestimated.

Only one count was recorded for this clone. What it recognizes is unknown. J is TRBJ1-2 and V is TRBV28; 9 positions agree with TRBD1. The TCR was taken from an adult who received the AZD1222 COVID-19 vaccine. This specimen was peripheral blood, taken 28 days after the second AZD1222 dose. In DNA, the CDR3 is TGTGCCAGCAGTCAGTCGGACAGGGGCTATGGCTACACCTTC. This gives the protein CASSQSDRGYGYTF.